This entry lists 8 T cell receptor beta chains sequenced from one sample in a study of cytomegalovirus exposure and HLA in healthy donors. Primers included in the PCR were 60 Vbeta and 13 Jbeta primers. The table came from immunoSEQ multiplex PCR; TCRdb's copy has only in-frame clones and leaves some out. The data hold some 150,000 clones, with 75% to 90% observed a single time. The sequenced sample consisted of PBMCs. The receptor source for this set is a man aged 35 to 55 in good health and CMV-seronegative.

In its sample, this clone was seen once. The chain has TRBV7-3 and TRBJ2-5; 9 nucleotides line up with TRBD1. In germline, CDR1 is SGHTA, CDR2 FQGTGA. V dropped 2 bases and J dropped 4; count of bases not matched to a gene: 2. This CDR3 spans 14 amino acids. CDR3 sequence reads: CASSLGGQGETQYF. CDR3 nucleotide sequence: TGTGCCAGCAGCTTAGGGGGACAGGGAGAGACCCAGTACTTC. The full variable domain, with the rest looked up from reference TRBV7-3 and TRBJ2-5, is GAGVSQTPSNKVTEKGKYVELRCDPISGHTALYWYRQSLGQGPEFLIYFQGTGAADDSGLPNDRFFAVRPEGSVSTLKIQRTERGDSAVYLCASSLGGQGETQYFGPGTRLLVL.

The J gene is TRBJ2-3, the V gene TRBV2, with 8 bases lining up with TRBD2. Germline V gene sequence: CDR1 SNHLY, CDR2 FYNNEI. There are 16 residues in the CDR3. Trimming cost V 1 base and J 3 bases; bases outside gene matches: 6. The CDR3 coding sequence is TGTGCCAGCAGTGAAGATTCCGGGGGGGTGACAGATACGCAGTATTTT. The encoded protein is CASSEDSGGVTDTQYF. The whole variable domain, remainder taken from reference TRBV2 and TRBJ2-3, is EPEVTQTPSHQVTQMGQEVILRCVPISNHLYFYWYRQILGQKVEFLVSFYNNEISEKSEIFDDQFSVERPDGSNFTLKIRSTKLEDSAMYFCASSEDSGGVTDTQYFGPGTRLTVL.

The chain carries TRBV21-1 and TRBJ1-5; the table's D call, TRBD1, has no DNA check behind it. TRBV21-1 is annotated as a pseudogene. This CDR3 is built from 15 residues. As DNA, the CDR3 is TGTGCCAGCCCCGGGGACAGGGGTGGAGGTCAGCCCCAGCATTTT. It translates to CASPGDRGGGQPQHF.

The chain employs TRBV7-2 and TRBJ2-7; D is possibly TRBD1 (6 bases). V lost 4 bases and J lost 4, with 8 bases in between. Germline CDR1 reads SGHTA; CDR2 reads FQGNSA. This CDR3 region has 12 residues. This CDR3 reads CASSSQGYEQYF. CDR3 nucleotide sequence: TGTGCCAGCAGCTCACAGGGATACGAGCAGTACTTC.

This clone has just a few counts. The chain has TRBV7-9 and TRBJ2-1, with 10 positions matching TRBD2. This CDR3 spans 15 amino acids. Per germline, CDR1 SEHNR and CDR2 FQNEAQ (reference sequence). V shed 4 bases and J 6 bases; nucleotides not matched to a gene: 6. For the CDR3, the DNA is TGTGCCAGCAGCTCCCCGGGACTAGCGTTCAATGAGCAGTTCTTC. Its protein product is CASSSPGLAFNEQFF.

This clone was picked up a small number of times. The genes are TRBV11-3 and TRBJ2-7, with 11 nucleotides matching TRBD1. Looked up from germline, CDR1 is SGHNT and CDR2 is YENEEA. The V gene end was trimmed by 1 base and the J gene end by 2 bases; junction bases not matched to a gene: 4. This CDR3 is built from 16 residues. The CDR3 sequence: CASSLGTGQGAYEQYF. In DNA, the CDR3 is TGTGCCAGCAGCTTAGGAACGGGACAGGGGGCCTACGAGCAGTACTTC.

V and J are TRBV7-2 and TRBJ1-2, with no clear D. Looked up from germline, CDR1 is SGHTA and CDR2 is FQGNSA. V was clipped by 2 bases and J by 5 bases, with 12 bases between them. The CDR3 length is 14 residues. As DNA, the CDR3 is TGTGCCAGCAGCTTAATATCCCCCCAGTATGGCTACACCTTC. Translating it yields CASSLISPQYGYTF.

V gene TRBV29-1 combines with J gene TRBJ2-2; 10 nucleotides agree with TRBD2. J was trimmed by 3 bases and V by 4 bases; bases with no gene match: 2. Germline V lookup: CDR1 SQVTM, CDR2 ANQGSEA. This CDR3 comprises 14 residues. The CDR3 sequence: CSVASGGYTGELFF. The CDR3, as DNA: TGCAGCGTTGCTAGCGGGGGTTACACCGGGGAGCTGTTTTTT.